The text below deals with one T cell receptor (beta chain). This entry is derived from a study of blood T cell repertoires in COVID-19. Background on the study: There were acute and convalescent COVID-19 samples, and they came from the United States, Italy and Spain. The analysed material was cDNA or gDNA that came from T cells, B-cell-depleted T cells, or PBMCs.

Authors' data handling: Estimation of nucleated cell counts was performed using reference gene primer amplification. The data were produced by immunoSEQ multiplex PCR, yet TCRdb's version contains in-frame clones alone and is incomplete. V and J calls and clone size are copied from that table; D and trimming were computed from the DNA. Among roughly 240,000 clones listed, less than 85% were seen once. CDR1 is SEHNR and CDR2 is FQNEAQ in the germline V gene (reference sequence). The CDR3 is 13 amino acids. Trimming at V came to 4 bases and at J to 4 bases, leaving 3 bases not matched to a gene. The sample taken for sequencing was peripheral blood. The chain links TRBV7-9 to TRBJ1-1, with TRBD1 matching 7 bases. The receptor's source is a man in his 60s who had recovered from COVID-19. The CDR3 region has the DNA TGTGCCAGCAGCTCGACAGGGACCACTGAAGCTTTCTTT. This encodes CASSSTGTTEAFF.